The present T cell receptor beta chain was sequenced within a study of T cells in Graves' hyperthyroidism and ophthalmopathy. Study information: At the time of initial diagnosis and before any treatment, peripheral blood was collected. Study results and limitations: From stable hyperthyroidism, ophthalmopathy was set apart by a 13 V-J model.

The source material, RNA transcripts, was used to amplify TCR beta CDR3 regions. With the HTBI primer set, the TCR CDR3 went through a first round of RT-PCR. TCRdb re-called the multiplex PCR reads through MiXCR, storing one row per CDR3 protein. Among roughly 700,000 distinct CDR3 sequences, roughly 17% were seen once, and the ten largest hold roughly a sixth. The CDR3 consists of 15 residues. Germline CDR1 and CDR2: SGDLS and YYNGEE. Concerning this clonotype: Antigen unknown. Compared with germline, one end of the junction differs, possibly owing to a read error.

The study enrolled patients aged 18 to 65 with newly diagnosed hyperthyroidism of under 2 months' duration. Diagnostic assessment was based on clinical symptoms, serum thyroxine and TRAb, thyroid ultrasound and orbital computed tomography. The receptor's source is a man aged 50 or older with Graves' hyperthyroidism. The chain couples TRBV9 to TRBJ1-3; no clear D. Sequencing was done on a sample of blood. The CDR3 nucleotides read TGTGCCAGCAGCGTAGAGGGAAGCTCTGGAAACACCACATATTTT. It encodes CASSVEGSSGNTTYF.